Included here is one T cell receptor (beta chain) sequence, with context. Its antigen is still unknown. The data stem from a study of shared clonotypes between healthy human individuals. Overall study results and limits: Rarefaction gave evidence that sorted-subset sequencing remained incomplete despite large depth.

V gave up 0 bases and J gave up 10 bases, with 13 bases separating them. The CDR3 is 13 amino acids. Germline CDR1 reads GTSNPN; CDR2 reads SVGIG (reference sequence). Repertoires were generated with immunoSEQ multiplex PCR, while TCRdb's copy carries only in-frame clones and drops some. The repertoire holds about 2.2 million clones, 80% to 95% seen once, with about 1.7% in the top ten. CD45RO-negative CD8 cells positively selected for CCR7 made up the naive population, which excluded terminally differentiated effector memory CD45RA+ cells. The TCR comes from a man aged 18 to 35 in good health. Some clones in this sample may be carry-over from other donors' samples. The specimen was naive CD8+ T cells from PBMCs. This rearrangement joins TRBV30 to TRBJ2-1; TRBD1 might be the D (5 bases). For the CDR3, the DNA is TGTGCCTGGAGTGTACTGGGGCCCGGGGAGCAGTTCTTC. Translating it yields CAWSVLGPGEQFF.